These 26 T cell receptor beta chains were all obtained from the same sample, sequenced in a study of spatial heterogeneity in lung cancer. No cognate antigen is known for these TCRs. In TCRdb, the 5' RACE reads were re-called with MiXCR into one record per CDR3 protein. The sample records approximately 11,000 distinct CDR3 sequences, around 5.5% being singletons. General study results and limits: The study found that expanded intratumoral alpha and beta TCR counts tracked tumor mutation counts.

Regarding time point: sample taken at primary tumor resection. Source: lung tumor tissue, taken at surgery. Receptors originate from a male donor with early-stage non-small cell lung cancer.

About this clonotype: This beta chain is off target for a library built for alpha chains, so its abundance means little. In DNA form, the CDR3 reads TGCGCCAGCAGCCAAGGGAAGCCGAGCACAGATACGCAGTATTTT. Translating gives CASSQGKPSTDTQYF. The rearrangement links TRBV4-1 to TRBJ2-3; no reliable D call. This CDR3 comprises 15 residues. The ends were cut back, 1 base at V and 0 bases at J, with 8 bases in the middle. The germline V gene has CDR1 MGHRA and CDR2 YSYEKL.

Many counts were recorded for this clonotype. Because this beta chain is a stray read in a library intended to capture alpha chains, its abundance should not be given much weight. The V and J genes are TRBV27 and TRBJ1-6; D gene ambiguous. Germline CDR1 reads MNHEY; CDR2 reads SMNVEV (reference sequence). Between the trimmed V and J ends, which lost 2 bases and 1 base, there was a span of 15 bases. CDR3 length equals 18 residues. In DNA, the CDR3 is TGTGCCAGCAGTTTACGATTGCGGGGAGGATCCTATAATTCACCCCTCCACTTT. Its translation: CASSLRLRGGSYNSPLHF.

Ten or more counts support this clonotype. This beta chain came through as a stray read in a library set up for alpha chains, and its size says little. The gene calls are TRBV27 and TRBJ1-4; 7 bases fit TRBD1. This CDR3 comprises 15 residues. The germline CDR1 and CDR2 sequences are MNHEY and SMNVEV (reference sequence). The ends lost 0 bases at V and 7 bases at J; junction bases unmatched: 5. The CDR3: CASSLSKGAGEKLFF. The CDR3 DNA reads as TGTGCCAGCAGTTTATCGAAGGGGGCGGGTGAAAAACTGTTTTTT.

Judged by abundance, this clonotype is medium-sized (0.01 to 0.1%). A library made for alpha chains picked up this beta chain off target, so its size means little. This chain's CDR3 is CSANEGNYGYTF. In DNA, the CDR3 is TGCAGTGCTAATGAGGGTAACTATGGCTACACCTTC. This chain uses TRBV20-1 with TRBJ1-2; no definite D call. The CDR3 spans 12 residues. Per the germline V gene, CDR1 is DFQATT and CDR2 is SNEGSKA (reference sequence). With 4 bases removed from V and 1 base from J, the gap between germline ends came to 7 bases.

Comments on this clonotype: This beta chain slipped into a library made for alpha chains as a stray read, so its size is not meaningful. The chain couples TRBV20-1 to TRBJ1-1; a weak D match, TRBD1 (6 bases). The CDR3 contains 15 residues. The germline gives CDR1 DFQATT, CDR2 SNEGSKA (reference sequence). Trimming left V 2 bases short and J 0 bases short, with 13 bases between. CDR3 loop: CSARLGGQMNTEAFF. The CDR3 bases are TGCAGTGCTAGACTGGGGGGACAAATGAACACTGAAGCTTTCTTT.

Many counts were recorded for this clonotype. This beta chain was picked up by a library intended for alpha chains and is off target, so its count carries little meaning. J is TRBJ2-5 and V is TRBV24-1, with D possibly being TRBD2 (6 bases). Deletions cut 2 bases from V and 2 bases from J, with 17 bases between. The CDR3 has 17 amino acids. Germline CDR1 is KGHDR and CDR2 is SFDVKD. CDR3 amino acids: CATSDSRRSGVQETQYF. The CDR3 nucleotides read TGTGCCACCAGTGATTCGAGAAGATCGGGGGTTCAAGAGACCCAGTACTTC.

Note on this clonotype: This beta chain is a stray read from a library made for alpha chains; its abundance is not meaningful. CDR3 nucleotides: TGTGCCAGCAGCTTGGCTGGCCGATTGGAGACCCAGTACTTC. Translation: CASSLAGRLETQYF. The rearrangement joins TRBV5-4 to TRBJ2-5; the D is unclear. In germline, CDR1 is SGHNT, CDR2 YYREEE (reference sequence). The germline V and J ends were trimmed by 0 bases and 5 bases, with 11 bases remaining between them. The CDR3 extends over 14 amino acids.

This clonotype has ten or more counts. Little can be read into the size of this beta chain, an off-target read in a library designed for alpha chains. The gene calls are TRBV7-9 and TRBJ1-2; D gene ambiguous. The V gene's germline CDR1 is SEHNR and CDR2 FQNEAQ (reference sequence). CDR3 length equals 16 residues. The V end lost 5 bases, the J end lost 1 base, and 17 bases lay between the germline ends. DNA of the CDR3: TGTGCCAGCAGCCCCCTATACCTGGAGAATAACTATGGCTACACCTTC. Protein sequence: CASSPLYLENNYGYTF.

Ten or more counts support this clonotype. Because the library targeted alpha chains, this beta chain is an off-target read whose size means little. The V call is TRBV7-6, the J call TRBJ2-5; TRBD2 agrees at 8 bases. The CDR3 spans 15 residues. The V and J ends lost 1 base and 2 bases, in that order; junction bases with no gene match: 3. CDR1 and CDR2 from the germline V gene are SGHVS and FNYEAQ. The CDR3 nucleotides read TGTGCCAGCAGCTTAGGACTAGCGAGACAAGAGACCCAGTACTTC. Translation: CASSLGLARQETQYF.

This clonotype ranks as medium-sized. Within a library made for alpha chains, this beta chain is off target, and its count is uninformative. The V and J genes are TRBV10-1 and TRBJ2-5, with D possibly being TRBD2 (6 bases). Looked up from germline, CDR1 is WNHNN and CDR2 is SYGVQD (reference sequence). The CDR3 spans 14 residues. Trimming removed 4 bases from V and 5 bases from J, with 14 bases in between. CDR3 in DNA: TGCGCCAGCAGTGCATCCGGACTAAGTGAGACCCAGTACTTC. Translated: CASSASGLSETQYF.

This clonotype has ten or more counts. Being off target in a library aimed at alpha chains, this beta chain has a size of little meaning. The chain uses TRBV5-6 and TRBJ1-5; maybe TRBD1 (5 bases). Trimming removed 0 bases from V and 5 bases from J, with 9 bases in between. The CDR3 is 14 residues long. CDR1 and CDR2 (germline): SGHDT, YYEEEE. The CDR3 here is CASSLDGAYQPQHF. CDR3 in DNA: TGTGCCAGCAGCTTGGACGGGGCATATCAGCCCCAGCATTTT.

This clonotype was seen ten or more times. Because the library targeted alpha chains, this beta chain is an off-target read whose size means little. The rearrangement uses TRBV5-1 and TRBJ2-3, with 7 bases identical to TRBD1. The CDR3 contains 14 residues. The junction had 5 bases not matched to a gene; V was cut back by 4 bases and J by 3 bases. Germline V gene sequence: CDR1 SGHRS, CDR2 YFSETQ. CDR3 nucleotide sequence: TGCGCCAGCAGCCAAGACAGGGCTACAGATACGCAGTATTTT. Translation: CASSQDRATDTQYF. Drawing the rest from reference TRBV5-1 and TRBJ2-3, the complete variable domain is KAGVTQTPRYLIKTRGQQVTLSCSPISGHRSVSWYQQTPGQGLQFLFEYFSETQRNKGNFPGRFSGRQFSNSRSEMNVSTLELGDSALYLCASSQDRATDTQYFGPGTRLTVL.

This clonotype has ten or more counts. A library prepared for alpha chains yielded this beta chain as an off-target read; its size is of little meaning. CDR3 sequence: CASSTIGELKQFF. CDR3 nucleotide sequence: TGTGCCAGCAGTACTATAGGAGAACTAAAGCAGTTCTTC. V and J are TRBV7-8 and TRBJ2-1; no reliable D call. The CDR3 sequence is 13 residues long. CDR1 SGHVS and CDR2 FQNEAQ come from the germline V gene. The V end lost 6 bases, the J end lost 11 bases, and 17 bases lay between the germline ends.

This clonotype was counted at least ten times. With the library built for alpha chains, this beta chain is off target and its frequency is not meaningful. The CDR3 spells CASSYRDIQETQYF. CDR3 sequence (DNA): TGTGCCAGCAGTTACCGGGACATTCAAGAGACCCAGTACTTC. This chain links TRBV6-2 or TRBV6-3 with TRBJ2-5; the D gene is possibly TRBD1 (6 bases). The CDR3 length is 14 residues. CDR1 is MNHEY, CDR2 SVGEGT, per germline. V lost 2 bases to trimming and J lost 2 bases, with 9 bases between them.

In the case of this clonotype: The library was built for alpha chains, so this beta chain is an off-target read and its size means little. The V and J genes are TRBV4-1 and TRBJ2-1; 7 nucleotides agree with TRBD1. Germline CDR1 and CDR2: MGHRA and YSYEKL. The V gene end was trimmed by 1 base and the J gene end by 4 bases; junction bases not matched to a gene: 7. This CDR3 region has 16 residues. CDR3 in amino acids: CASSQVPGTVYNEQFF. The DNA for the CDR3 is TGCGCCAGCAGCCAAGTCCCCGGGACAGTTTACAATGAGCAGTTCTTC.

This clonotype occurred many times. Being off target in a library aimed at alpha chains, this beta chain has a size of little meaning. The chain links TRBV29-1 to TRBJ1-1; D is unresolved. The CDR3 contains 13 residues. CDR1 is SQVTM, CDR2 ANQGSEA, per germline. The germline V and J ends were trimmed by 4 bases and 1 base, with 10 bases remaining between them. This CDR3 is CSVVSVTNTEAFF. CDR3 DNA sequence: TGCAGCGTTGTTAGTGTGACGAACACTGAAGCTTTCTTT. The full variable domain, completed using reference TRBV29-1 and TRBJ1-1, is SAVISQKPSRDICQRGTSLTIQCQVDSQVTMMFWYRQQPGQSLTLIATANQGSEATYESGFVIDKFPISRPNLTFSTLTVSNMSPEDSSIYLCSVVSVTNTEAFFGQGTRLTVV.

A few counts support this clonotype. For a library built for alpha chains, this beta chain is a stray read; little rests on its size. The chain joins TRBV7-2 to TRBJ1-1, with D unclear. The V gene's germline CDR1 is SGHTA and CDR2 FQGNSA. CDR3 length equals 15 residues. The V end was cut by 7 bases, the J end by 0 bases, with 15 bases between. The CDR3 sequence: CASTRESGLNTEAFF. The CDR3 DNA reads as TGTGCCAGCACCCGAGAAAGCGGTTTGAACACTGAAGCTTTCTTT.

This clonotype was counted ten times or more. The library was designed around alpha chains, so this beta chain is a stray read whose abundance carries little weight. The rearrangement links TRBV6-5 to TRBJ1-2; 7 bases are a match to TRBD1. Germline CDR1 reads MNHEY; CDR2 reads SVGAGI. Trimming removed 0 bases from V and 3 bases from J; junction bases left unmatched: 1. The CDR3 is made up of 14 amino acids. The CDR3 DNA sequence: TGTGCCAGCAGTTACTCCGGGACAGACTATGGCTACACCTTC. Protein product: CASSYSGTDYGYTF.

This clonotype was counted ten times or more. This beta chain was picked up by a library intended for alpha chains and is off target, so its count carries little meaning. V usage is TRBV5-6 and J usage is TRBJ1-1; D remains unclear. Deletions cut 2 bases from V and 5 bases from J, with 13 bases between. This CDR3 has 14 residues. Germline V lookup: CDR1 SGHDT, CDR2 YYEEEE. CDR3 sequence (DNA): TGTGCCAGCAGCTTAGTCGATCTATGGACTGAAGCTTTCTTT. Protein: CASSLVDLWTEAFF.

This clonotype came up many times. This beta chain lies outside the target of a library built for alpha chains; its clone size means little. V and J are TRBV11-2 and TRBJ2-3, with TRBD2 as a possible D gene (6 bases). CDR1 is SGHAT, CDR2 FQNNGV, per germline. CDR3 length equals 16 residues. V lost 4 bases and J 5 bases, leaving 19 bases between the germline ends. The chain's CDR3 is CASSSSIGGYGDTQYF. CDR3 DNA sequence: TGTGCCAGCAGCTCATCGATTGGGGGGTATGGAGATACGCAGTATTTT.

Ten or more counts support this clonotype. Little can be read into the size of this beta chain, an off-target read in a library designed for alpha chains. The chain combines TRBV28 with TRBJ2-7; no reliable D call. CDR1 and CDR2 (germline): MDHEN, SYDVKM. V lost 3 bases to trimming and J lost 4 bases, with 4 bases between them. This CDR3 has 11 residues. The CDR3, as DNA: TGTGCCAGCAGTTTGACGTACGAGCAGTACTTC. It specifies CASSLTYEQYF.

This clonotype has at least ten counts. The size of this beta chain means little, since it is a stray read in a library made for alpha chains. V and J are TRBV28 and TRBJ2-7; 7 nucleotides agree with TRBD1. CDR3 length: 13 residues. The V gene end was trimmed by 4 bases and the J gene end by 1 base; junction bases not matched to a gene: 1. Germline CDR1 reads MDHEN; CDR2 reads SYDVKM. CDR3 in amino acids: CASSSGQSYEQYF. In DNA, the CDR3 is TGTGCCAGCAGTTCGGGACAGTCCTACGAGCAGTACTTC.

By share, this clonotype ranks as medium-sized (0.01 to 0.1%). A library prepared for alpha chains yielded this beta chain as an off-target read; its size is of little meaning. The chain is built from TRBV7-9 and TRBJ2-2; TRBD1 might be the D (5 bases). Germline V gene lookup returns CDR1 SEHNR and CDR2 FQNEAQ (reference sequence). V was shortened by 5 bases and J by 3 bases, with 13 bases between the two germline ends. The CDR3 loop spans 15 amino acids. The CDR3 coding sequence is TGTGCCAGCAGCCCTGGACAAGGGGACACCGGGGAGCTGTTTTTT. Protein sequence: CASSPGQGDTGELFF.

This clonotype has at least ten counts. This beta chain is a stray read from a library made for alpha chains; its abundance is not meaningful. CDR3 residues: CASGGGSGSSYEQYF. In DNA form, the CDR3 reads TGTGCCAGCGGGGGGGGTAGCGGGAGTTCCTACGAGCAGTACTTC. V and J are TRBV3-1 and TRBJ2-7, with 9 bases lining up with TRBD2. This CDR3 comprises 15 residues. J gave up 1 base and V 8 bases, and 9 bases lay outside the gene matches. CDR1 LGHDT and CDR2 YNNKEL come from the germline V gene (reference sequence).

This clonotype was counted at least ten times. This beta chain turned up in a library designed for alpha chains; as an off-target read, its abundance says little. V gene TRBV9 combines with J gene TRBJ2-1, with 9 bases that match TRBD2. V was clipped by 4 bases and J by 0 bases; unmatched bases: 8. In germline, CDR1 is SGDLS, CDR2 YYNGEE. The CDR3 spans 17 residues. Written as DNA, the CDR3 is TGTGCCAGCAGCCCCGGACTAGCGCCCCTCTCCTACAATGAGCAGTTCTTC. It translates to CASSPGLAPLSYNEQFF.

Comment on this clonotype: This beta chain turned up in a library designed for alpha chains; as an off-target read, its abundance says little. This sequence joins TRBV27 and TRBJ1-4; 8 bases match TRBD1. The germline V gene encodes CDR1 MNHEY and CDR2 SMNVEV (reference sequence). There are 14 residues in the CDR3. With V trimmed by 7 bases and J by 7 bases, 8 bases remained unmatched. The CDR3 protein is CASKLQGVGEKLFF. The DNA for the CDR3 is TGTGCCAGCAAACTACAGGGGGTGGGTGAAAAACTGTTTTTT.